The source of this T cell receptor beta chain is a study of fetal regulatory T cell absence and autoimmunity. Study-wide background: Without clinical diabetes, IPEX patients showed exocrine pancreas autoimmunity.

About this clone: The antigen is undetermined.

The CDR3 length is 14 residues. The germline gives CDR1 ENHRY, CDR2 SYGVKD. After removal of 6 bases from V and 3 bases from J, the junction contained 7 bases not matched to a gene. Sequencing used immunoSEQ multiplex PCR; TCRdb keeps in-frame clones, though not all of them. Seen here are approximately 46,000 clones, 70% to 85% observed once, and the top ten hold 0.41%. Study-wide results and caveats: Oligoclonal TCR enrichment in pancreas over cord blood reached over 85-fold for some clones. In IPEX, the enrichment was taken to support antigen-driven autoimmunity before birth.

The TCR originated in a newborn boy with IPEX syndrome. The V call is TRBV10-3, the J call TRBJ1-2; the match to TRBD1 covers 7 bases. The source material was cord blood. CDR3 DNA: TGTGCCATCAGCTCCTCCGACAGGGACTATGGCTACACCTTC. Protein: CAISSSDRDYGYTF.